The rows below give T cell receptor beta chains drawn from one sample of a study of T-cell memory formation after mild COVID-19. MiXCR was run by TCRdb on the 5' RACE reads, yielding one entry per CDR3 protein. The table lists 530,000 or so distinct CDR3 sequences, around 15% of them singletons. The sequencing sample was made of PBMCs or a T cell subset sorted from them (not recorded which). Every receptor here comes from an adult woman who had mild COVID-19 (a few samples of this study predate the infection). Cell type and time point are not known. Each CDR3 is given with its conserved first and last residue. D genes are given only for firm matches. Rows give clone size only sometimes, using once, few, many, or a class for an expanded clone.

TRBD2	TRBJ2-5	TRBV9	few	TGTGCCAGCAGCATCGGGACTATGCAGGAGACCCAGTACTTC	CASSIGTMQETQYF
TRBD2	TRBJ2-4	TRBV6-1	NA	TGTGCCAGCAGTGCCGGACTAGCGGGAGCTGGGGTTGACAAAAACATTCAGTACTTC	CASSAGLAGAGVDKNIQYF
NA	TRBJ2-3	TRBV7-2	NA	TGTGCCAGCAGCACCTCTACGAACACAGATACGCAGTATTTT	CASSTSTNTDTQYF
NA	TRBJ1-2	TRBV12-3/TRBV12-4	NA	TGTGCCAGCAGCCAATCAGGGGTTCACTATGGCTACACCTTC	CASSQSGVHYGYTF
NA	TRBJ2-2	TRBV24-1	NA	TGTGCCACCAGTGGCTTCGACTCCTCGAGGTCCGGGGAGCTGTTTTTT	CATSGFDSSRSGELFF
TRBD2	TRBJ2-1	TRBV29-1	NA	TGCAGCGTTGTACTAGCGGGAGCATATGAGCAGTTCTTC	CSVVLAGAYEQFF
NA	TRBJ2-2	TRBV12-3/TRBV12-4	NA	TGTGCCAGCAGTCCTCACCTCAAGGGGAACACCGGGGAGCTGTTTTTT	CASSPHLKGNTGELFF
NA	TRBJ2-2	TRBV20-1	NA	TGCAGTGCCCGACAGGATCCTAACACCGGGGAGCTGTTTTTT	CSARQDPNTGELFF
TRBD2	TRBJ2-1	TRBV20-1	NA	TGCAGTGCTAGAGATCCAACGGGGGGTGATGAGCAGTTCTTC	CSARDPTGGDEQFF
NA	TRBJ2-5	TRBV7-9	many	TGTGCCAGCAGGCCAACCTTTTCCAGGGAGTGGGAGACCCAGTACTTC	CASRPTFSREWETQYF
NA	TRBJ2-1	TRBV24-1	NA	TGTGCCACCAGTGATACGAAGTATCTTGAACCTCAGTCCTCCTACAATGAGCAGTTCTTC	CATSDTKYLEPQSSYNEQFF
TRBD1	TRBJ2-5	TRBV6-2/TRBV6-3	NA	TGTGCCAGCAGTTACGACAGGGTTGAGACCCAGTACTTC	CASSYDRVETQYF
NA	TRBJ2-1	TRBV7-3	few	TGTGCCAGCAGCCCGTCCTCACTCTACAATGAGCAGTTCTTC	CASSPSSLYNEQFF
NA	TRBJ2-7	TRBV6-2/TRBV6-3	NA	TGTGCCAGCAGTTACTCTCCTCGAGCGCAGTACTTC	CASSYSPRAQYF
NA	TRBJ1-1	TRBV6-1	NA	TGTGCCAGCAGTGAAGCCTCTTGGGGTGAAGCTTTCTTT	CASSEASWGEAFF
TRBD1	TRBJ1-1	TRBV29-1	NA	TGCAGCGTTGTCGGACAGGGAAAAGCAGCTGAAGCTTTCTTT	CSVVGQGKAAEAFF
NA	TRBJ1-5	TRBV27	NA	TGTGCCAGCAGTTTCAGGGGAATGGGTCAGCCCCAGCATTTT	CASSFRGMGQPQHF
NA	TRBJ1-1	TRBV5-1	NA	TGCGCCAGTTCTCCAGGCGACCGGAACACTGAAGCTTTCTTT	CASSPGDRNTEAFF
TRBD2	TRBJ2-5	TRBV5-1	few	TGCGCCAGCAGCTTGGGAGTTAGCGGGGGGGCTCAAGAGACCCAGTACTTC	CASSLGVSGGAQETQYF
NA	TRBJ2-7	TRBV5-1	few	TGCGCCAGCAGCAAGGACACCTCTCCCTACGAGCAGTACTTC	CASSKDTSPYEQYF
NA	TRBJ1-2	TRBV18	NA	TGTGCCAGCTCACCACCTTCTACTGTTGGCTACACCTTC	CASSPPSTVGYTF
TRBD1	TRBJ1-5	TRBV12-3/TRBV12-4	many	TGTGCCAGCCACGCGGGGCGAAGGGGGCATCAGCCCCAGCATTTT	CASHAGRRGHQPQHF
TRBD2	TRBJ2-4	TRBV10-3	NA	TGTGCCATCAGCCAAGGACTAGCGGGTACTAAAAACATTCAGTACTTC	CAISQGLAGTKNIQYF
NA	TRBJ1-1	TRBV12-3/TRBV12-4	NA	TGTGCCAGCAGAAGACAGGCGAGGGGAGCTTTCTTT	CASRRQARGAFF
NA	TRBJ2-5	TRBV4-1	few	TGCGCCAGCAGCCAAGATTCCGGGGCCGAGACCCAGTACTTC	CASSQDSGAETQYF
NA	TRBJ1-6	TRBV4-1	NA	TGCGCCAGCAGCCAAGATTTTGGCAGTACCTCACCCCTCCACTTT	CASSQDFGSTSPLHF
TRBD2	TRBJ2-6	TRBV5-6	few	TGTGCCAGCACCTTACCCGGGGGGGGCGTAGGGGCCAACGTCCTGACTTTC	CASTLPGGGVGANVLTF
TRBD2	TRBJ2-7	TRBV5-4	few	TGTGCCAGCAGTTCAACGCCGGGACTAGTCTCCTACGAGCAGTACTTC	CASSSTPGLVSYEQYF